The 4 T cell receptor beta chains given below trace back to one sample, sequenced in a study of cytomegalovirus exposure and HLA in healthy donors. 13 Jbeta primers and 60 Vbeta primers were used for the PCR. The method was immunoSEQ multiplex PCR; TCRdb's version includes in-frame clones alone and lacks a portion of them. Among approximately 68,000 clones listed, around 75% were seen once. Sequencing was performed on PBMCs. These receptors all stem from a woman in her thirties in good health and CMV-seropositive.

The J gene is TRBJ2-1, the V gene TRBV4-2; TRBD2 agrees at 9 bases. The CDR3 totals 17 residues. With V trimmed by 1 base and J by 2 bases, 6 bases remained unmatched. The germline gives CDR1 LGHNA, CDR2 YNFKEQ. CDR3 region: CASSQGTSGFTYNEQFF. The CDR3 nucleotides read TGTGCCAGCAGCCAAGGTACTAGCGGGTTTACCTACAATGAGCAGTTCTTC.

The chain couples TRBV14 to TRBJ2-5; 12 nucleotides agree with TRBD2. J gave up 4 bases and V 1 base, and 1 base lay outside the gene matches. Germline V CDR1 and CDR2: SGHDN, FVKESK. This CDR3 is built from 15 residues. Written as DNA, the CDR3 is TGTGCCAGCAGCCAAGCACTAGCGGGAGGAGAGACCCAGTACTTC. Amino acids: CASSQALAGGETQYF.

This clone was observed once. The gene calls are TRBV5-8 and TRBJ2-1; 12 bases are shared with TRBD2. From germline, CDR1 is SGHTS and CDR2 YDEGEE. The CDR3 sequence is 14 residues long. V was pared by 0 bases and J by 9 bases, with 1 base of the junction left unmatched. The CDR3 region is CASSLALAGGEQFF. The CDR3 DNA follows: TGTGCCAGCAGCTTGGCACTAGCGGGAGGTGAGCAGTTCTTC.

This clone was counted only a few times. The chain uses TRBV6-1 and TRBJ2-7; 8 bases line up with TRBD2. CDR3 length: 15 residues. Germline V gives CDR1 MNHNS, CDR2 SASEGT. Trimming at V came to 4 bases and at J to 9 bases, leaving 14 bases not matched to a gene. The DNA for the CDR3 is TGTGCCAGCAGTGGACTAGCGCCATTCCTTAGGGGGCAGTACTTC. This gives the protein CASSGLAPFLRGQYF.